Described below is a single TCR beta chain sequence and its context. The data belong to a study of control samples from healthy donors and cancer patients. TCRdb's table, derived via immunoSEQ multiplex PCR, lists solely in-frame clones and lacks some. The sample holds about 12,000 clones, approximately 87% seen once. The sequenced material came from formalin-fixed, paraffin-embedded tissue. The receptor comes from a male donor with melanoma.

The CDR3 loop reads CASSRRIGPQHF. The DNA of the CDR3 is TGTGCCAGCAGCCGACGGATTGGGCCCCAGCATTTT. The chain recombines TRBV5-6 with TRBJ1-5; no firm D call. V was clipped by 4 bases and J by 9 bases, with 11 bases between them. The CDR3 runs 12 residues. The V gene's germline CDR1 is SGHDT and CDR2 YYEEEE.